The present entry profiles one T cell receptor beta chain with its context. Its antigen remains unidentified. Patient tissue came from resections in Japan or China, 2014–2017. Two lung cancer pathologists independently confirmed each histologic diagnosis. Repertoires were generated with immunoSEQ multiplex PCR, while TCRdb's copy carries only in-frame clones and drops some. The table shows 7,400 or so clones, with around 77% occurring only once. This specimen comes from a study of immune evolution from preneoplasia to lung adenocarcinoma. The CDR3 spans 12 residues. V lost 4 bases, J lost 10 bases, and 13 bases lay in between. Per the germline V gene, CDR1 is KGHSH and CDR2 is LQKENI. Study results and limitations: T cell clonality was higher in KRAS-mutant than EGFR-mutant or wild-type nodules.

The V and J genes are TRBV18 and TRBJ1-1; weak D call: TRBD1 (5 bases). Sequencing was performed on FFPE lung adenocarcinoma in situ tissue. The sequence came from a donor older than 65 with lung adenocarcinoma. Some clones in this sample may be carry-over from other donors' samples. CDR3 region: CASSQVGLGAFF. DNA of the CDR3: TGTGCCAGCTCACAGGTGGGGCTGGGAGCTTTCTTT.